This section outlines one T cell receptor (beta chain) sequence together with its context. Its antigen has not been determined. No per-base quality is available; no much larger clone lies one base away. Ficoll-Paque density gradient centrifugation was used to isolate PBMCs. V gives up 5 bases and J gives up 7 bases, and the segment between their germline ends measures 10 bases. The CDR3, cysteine through phenylalanine, is 12 amino acids long. The kept DNA is CDR3 alone, 36 bases in frame from the first base. The germline V gene encodes CDR1 SGHTA and CDR2 FQGNSA. These data are taken from a study of T-cell memory formation after mild COVID-19 (dated by TCRdb to the early 2020s). Broadly, across the study: Most TCR sequence clusters were specific to one of the two donors. In two donors, T-cell clones that expanded and contracted after mild COVID-19 were tracked by sequencing TCRalpha and TCRbeta repertoires over time. The cohort was made up of two young adult volunteers, one female and one male, who were previously healthy. Summary of the overall study and its limitations: Only a couple of mild cases were covered in the study, and larger cohorts including severe cases with pre-infection samples were considered necessary. Contracting CD4+ clones were found mainly in CM and EM memory subsets, while CD8+ clones were enriched in EMRA. Some responding clones were detected in pre-infection memory, which suggested that pre-existing cross-reactive memory T cells had joined the SARS-CoV-2 response. From day 15 to 85, contracting clones showed balanced CD4/CD8 phenotypes, whereas a second wave of clones that expanded from day 15 to 37 leaned towards CD4+. SARS-CoV-2 specificity was not confirmed for the second-wave clones peaking on day 37.

Sequencing was performed on an Illumina NovaSeq 6000. cDNA libraries for TCRalpha and TCRbeta were prepared by 5'RACE using constant-segment primers, with sample barcodes and unique molecular identifiers added. RNA was extracted from every sample with Trizol reagent. Library amplification was performed in two PCR steps, and a second sample barcode and Illumina TruSeq adapters were introduced in the second step. The libraries were sequenced on an Illumina NovaSeq using 2 x 150 bp paired-end reads. For the original study's pipeline: The reads were demultiplexed and collapsed into UMI-guided consensus sequences using migec v1.2.7. Using mixcr v2.1.11, UMI consensuses were aligned to TRA and TRB V and J templates and then assembled into clonotypes. Expanded or contracted clonotypes were those called significant by both edgeR and NoisET, with noise models trained on biological replicates. For edgeR calls, a false discovery rate-adjusted p below 0.01 and a log2 fold-change threshold of 1 were applied. As an exploratory analysis of dynamics, PCA with hierarchical clustering was applied to max-normalized trajectories of the 1000 most abundant clonotypes. The CD4 or CD8 phenotype of responding clones was assigned using the separately sequenced CD4+ and CD8+ repertoires. In TCRdb, the public reads were trimmed at Q25 with fastp and aligned with MiXCR, with productive beta chains retained. Merged by CDR3 protein, the rows form single entries marked with the most common genes and DNA. The V and J calls and clone size are TCRdb's, not the authors'. The sample profile shows over 450,000 distinct CDR3 sequences; roughly 20% of them were found once. Jointly, the top ten make up approximately 13% of the sample.

This receptor was obtained from an adult woman who had mild COVID-19 (a few samples of this study predate the infection). The sample titles of this study are shuffled in the database, so cell type and time point are left out; the donor was told from shared clones. The sequencing sample was made of PBMCs or a T cell subset sorted from them (not recorded which). The chain employs TRBV7-2 and TRBJ2-3, with the D gene not confidently named. The sequenced DNA: TGTGCCAGCAGCACCCCTGGTAATACGCAGTATTTT. Its amino acids are CASSTPGNTQYF.